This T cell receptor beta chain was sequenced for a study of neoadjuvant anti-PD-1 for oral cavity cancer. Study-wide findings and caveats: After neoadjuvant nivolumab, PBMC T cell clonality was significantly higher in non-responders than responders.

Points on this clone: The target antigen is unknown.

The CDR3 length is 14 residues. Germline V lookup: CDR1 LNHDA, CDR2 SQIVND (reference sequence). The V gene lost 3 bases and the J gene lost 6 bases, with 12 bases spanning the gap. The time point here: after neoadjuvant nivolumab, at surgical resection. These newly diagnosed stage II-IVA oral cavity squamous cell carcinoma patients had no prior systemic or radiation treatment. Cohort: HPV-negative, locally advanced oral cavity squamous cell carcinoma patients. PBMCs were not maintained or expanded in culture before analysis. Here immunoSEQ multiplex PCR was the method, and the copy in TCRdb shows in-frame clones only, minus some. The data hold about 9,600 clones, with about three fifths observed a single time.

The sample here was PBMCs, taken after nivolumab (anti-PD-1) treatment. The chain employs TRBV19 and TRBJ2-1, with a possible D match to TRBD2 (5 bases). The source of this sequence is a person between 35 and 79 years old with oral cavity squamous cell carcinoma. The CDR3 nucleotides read TGTGCCAGTAGTATTCGGGGAGACATCAATGAGCAGTTCTTC. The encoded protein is CASSIRGDINEQFF.